This T cell receptor beta chain came from a study of tissue T cells after allogeneic stem cell transplantation. General study results and limits: Some tissue clones might be persisting host cells; their alloreactivity or antigen specificity was not determined. Limitations included a small, clinically heterogeneous cohort and limited sampling depth.

The data were produced by immunoSEQ multiplex PCR, yet TCRdb's version contains in-frame clones alone and is incomplete. The repertoire holds tens of thousands of clones, with about nine tenths as singletons. CDR1 and CDR2 (germline): MGHRA, YSYEKL. This CDR3 comprises 15 residues. V lost 4 bases and J 0 bases, leaving 12 bases between the germline ends. On this clone: The antigen remains unidentified.

Specimen: blood, collected before transplantation. The TCR comes from a woman aged 40-69 years who later had graft-versus-host disease after an allogeneic stem cell transplant. This chain connects TRBV4-1 to TRBJ1-1; possible D gene TRBD1, 5 bases. The CDR3 DNA follows: TGCGCCAGCAGCCCGACAGAAAGCATGAACACTGAAGCTTTCTTT. It specifies CASSPTESMNTEAFF.